This T cell receptor beta chain emerged from a study of blood T cells in healthy people across ages. It was with a sample-barcoded 5' primer and a J-beta primer mix that a second PCR of roughly 6 to 12 cycles was run. Each cDNA molecule, via a template-switch adaptor with 12 random nucleotides, was tagged. The study obtained at least 2.5 million CDR3-containing paired-end reads from every sample. TCRdb fed the 5' RACE reads into MiXCR, producing one record per CDR3 protein. The table includes 850,000 to 1,000,000 distinct CDR3 sequences, 51% detected once. Each donor was a healthy Caucasian individual from Russia, aged about 6 to 95. Germline V gene lookup returns CDR1 SEHNR and CDR2 FQNEAQ (reference sequence). The CDR3 is made up of 16 amino acids. The V gene lost 5 bases and the J gene lost 5 bases, with 21 bases spanning the gap.

Sample: blood. V and J are TRBV7-9 and TRBJ2-5; perhaps TRBD1 as D (6 bases). This sequence was found in a woman aged 60 to 75 in good health. The CDR3, as DNA: TGTGCCAGCAGCCTGACACCTCCAGGGGATGGGGAGACCCAGTACTTC. Amino acid sequence: CASSLTPPGDGETQYF.